Described below is a single T cell receptor beta chain sequence and its context. The target antigen is unknown. The data originate from a study of Ad26.COV2.S vaccination and SARS-CoV-2 variants. As for the study in general: By the intramuscular route, Ad26.COV2.S was given once, or twice 56 days apart. General observations from the study: Substantial breadth was reportedly displayed by spike-specific CD8+ and CD4+ T cell responses after vaccination. Vaccine and placebo recipients had comparable breadth of non-spike TCRs.

Only in-frame clones appear in the TCRdb table, and some are missing; sequencing was by immunoSEQ multiplex PCR. The sample holds roughly 350,000 clones; roughly 90% are singletons and the top ten take around 5%. Treatment given: 19 received Ad26.COV2.S at low or high dose, single or two shots; 5 received placebo; per-sample allocation not given. The samples date from day 63 after the first vaccine or placebo injection. The study used a vaccine consisting of an Ad26 vector that expressed Wuhan-strain SARS-CoV-2 spike. The CDR3 length is 13 residues. Germline V gene lookup returns CDR1 SQVTM and CDR2 ANQGSEA. V lost 3 bases to trimming and J lost 2 bases, with 10 bases between them.

This TCR was recovered from a person between 18 and 65 years old who received the Ad26.COV2.S COVID-19 vaccine or a placebo. The chain employs TRBV29-1 and TRBJ2-5; D is perhaps TRBD2 (6 bases). The sequenced sample was peripheral blood, obtained in a trial of Ad26.COV2.S vaccine versus placebo. In nucleotides, the CDR3 is TGCAGCGTTGATACGGGGGTGCAAGAGACCCAGTACTTC. The encoded protein is CSVDTGVQETQYF. Filled out from reference TRBV29-1 and TRBJ2-5, the complete variable domain reads SAVISQKPSRDICQRGTSLTIQCQVDSQVTMMFWYRQQPGQSLTLIATANQGSEATYESGFVIDKFPISRPNLTFSTLTVSNMSPEDSSIYLCSVDTGVQETQYFGPGTRLLVL.